This entry is about one T cell receptor (beta chain). What it binds is not known. A read error may account for a junction end that differs from germline. The sample originates from a study of blood T cells in healthy people across ages. Study-wide context: Per every two T cells, about one barcoded beta molecule was captured by template switching. Study observations and caveats: Diversity figures derived from one million T cells were judged to underestimate the true value. Without sorted subsets, naive and antigen-experienced compartments could not be conclusively compared.

The study drew donors from healthy Caucasian individuals in Russia aged about 6 to 95. The CDR3 is 15 amino acids. Germline loops: CDR1 SQVTM, CDR2 ANQGSEA. Then a second PCR, running about 6 to 12 cycles, was carried out with a sample-barcoded 5' primer and a J-beta primer mix. TCRdb used MiXCR to reprocess the 5' RACE reads, holding one entry per CDR3 protein. This table has 600,000 or so distinct CDR3 sequences, approximately 30% appearing once. The sample was blood. This sequence joins TRBV29-1 and TRBJ1-1; possibly TRBD1 for D (6 bases). The receptor comes from an elderly woman in good health. Here the CDR3 DNA reads TGCAGCGTCGAAGCCCCGGGACACCCGAACACTGAAGCTTTCTTT. As protein: CSVEAPGHPNTEAFF.